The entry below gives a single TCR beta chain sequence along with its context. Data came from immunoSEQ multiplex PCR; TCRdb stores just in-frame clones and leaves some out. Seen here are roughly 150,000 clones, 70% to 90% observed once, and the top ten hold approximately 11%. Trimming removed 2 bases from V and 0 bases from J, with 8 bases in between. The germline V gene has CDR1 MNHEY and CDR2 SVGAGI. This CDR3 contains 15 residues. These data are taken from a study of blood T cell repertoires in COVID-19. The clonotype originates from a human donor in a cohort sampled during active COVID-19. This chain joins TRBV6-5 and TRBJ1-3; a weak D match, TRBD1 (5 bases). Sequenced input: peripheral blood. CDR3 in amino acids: CASSYDSYSGNTIYF. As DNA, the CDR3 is TGTGCCAGCAGTTACGACAGCTACTCTGGAAACACCATATATTTT.